This entry concerns a single T cell receptor (beta chain). Authors' data handling: Nucleated cell counts were estimated from reference gene primer amplification. Some clones are missing from TCRdb's copy, which holds only in-frame ones; the method was immunoSEQ multiplex PCR. The V and J calls and clone size were taken over from that table, and D and trimming were inferred from the DNA. The sample holds about 220,000 clones, 85% to 90% seen once. Individuals drawn from approximately 26 US areas were about 18 to 89 years old. This specimen comes from a study of blood T cell repertoires in COVID-19. Overall study: From T cells, B-cell-depleted T cells, or PBMCs came the material, which was cDNA or gDNA.

The CDR3 length is 13 residues. The V gene lost 0 bases and the J gene lost 3 bases, with 8 bases spanning the gap. CDR1 and CDR2 (germline): GTSNPN, SVGIG (reference sequence). This receptor was taken from a woman between 18 and 30 years old in a cohort exposed to, infected with or recovered from COVID-19 (not recorded which). V gene TRBV30 combines with J gene TRBJ1-1; D remains ambiguous. Sequencing was done on a sample of PBMCs or T cells enriched from blood (not recorded which). Written as DNA, the CDR3 is TGTGCCTGGAGTGTAAACCCGGACACTGAAGCTTTCTTT. As protein: CAWSVNPDTEAFF.